These 26 T cell receptor beta chains originate from one sample sequenced in a study of cytomegalovirus exposure and HLA in healthy donors (dated by TCRdb to the late 2010s). Receptor libraries were prepared by the immunoSEQ multiplex PCR assay. For the multiplex PCR, a mixture combining 60 forward primers for TCR Vbeta segments and 13 reverse primers for TCR Jbeta segments was used. TCRdb holds this immuneACCESS table with in-frame rearrangements only. Some clones are missing; in checked studies, unresolved V genes explain under half, and the rest has no known cause. The sample records over 85,000 clones, less than 85% of which are singletons. The top ten hold 13% of the sample. The specimen was PBMCs. The origin of the receptors is a man between 25 and 39 years old in good health and CMV-seropositive.

The V call is TRBV10-1, the J call TRBJ2-2; tentative D call: TRBD2 (5 bases). CDR3 length: 14 amino acids. V was shortened by 4 bases and J by 4 bases, with 10 bases between the two germline ends. Germline CDR1 WNHNN, CDR2 SYGVQD (reference sequence). The CDR3 coding sequence is TGCGCCAGCAGTGGAGGGCAGTTCACCGGGGAGCTGTTTTTT. This sequence encodes CASSGGQFTGELFF.

There are a few counts of this clone. V is TRBV6-6 and J is TRBJ1-1, with TRBD1 matching 8 bases. Trimming cost V 3 bases and J 6 bases; bases outside gene matches: 6. Germline assignment: CDR1 MNHNY and CDR2 SVGAGI (reference sequence). This CDR3 spans 14 amino acids. The CDR3 region is CASSYTTGAAEAFF. As DNA, the CDR3 is TGTGCCAGCAGTTATACGACAGGGGCCGCTGAAGCTTTCTTT.

The chain has TRBV9 and TRBJ1-2; TRBD1 matches at 9 bases. The CDR3 consists of 15 residues. In germline, CDR1 is SGDLS, CDR2 YYNGEE. V lost 4 bases and J lost 6; bases outside the gene matches: 10. CDR3 sequence (DNA): TGTGCCAGCAGCCTTCGGACAGGGGAAGTCGATGGCTACACCTTC. Translated, it gives CASSLRTGEVDGYTF.

This rearrangement joins TRBV28 to TRBJ1-2; D gene uncertain. The germline V gene has CDR1 MDHEN and CDR2 SYDVKM. Trimming shortened V by 3 bases and J by 8 bases, and 10 bases separated the two germline ends. CDR3 length equals 12 residues. Here the CDR3 DNA reads TGTGCCAGCAGTTTCTGGAGTGACGGCTACACCTTC. It yields the protein CASSFWSDGYTF.

This chain uses TRBV2 with TRBJ2-3; D gene unclear. CDR1 is SNHLY, CDR2 FYNNEI, per germline. This CDR3 spans 13 amino acids. Trimming shortened V by 5 bases and J by 7 bases, and 13 bases separated the two germline ends. CDR3 nucleotide sequence: TGTGCCAGCAGTTTGAGTCCACAGAATACGCAGTATTTT. This gives the protein CASSLSPQNTQYF.

The chain couples TRBV19 to TRBJ1-4; TRBD1 matches at 10 bases. V was clipped by 3 bases and J by 2 bases; unmatched bases: 12. Germline V gene data show CDR1 as LNHDA and CDR2 as SQIVND (reference sequence). This CDR3 spans 19 amino acids. The CDR3 loop is CASSIPRQGALTTNEKLFF. The CDR3 region has the DNA TGTGCCAGTAGTATCCCCCGACAGGGGGCATTGACCACTAATGAAAAACTGTTTTTT.

The rearrangement uses TRBV28 and TRBJ1-2, with a weak D call TRBD1 (5 bases). The CDR3 loop spans 14 amino acids. The V end was cut by 5 bases, the J end by 4 bases, with 14 bases between. Germline V gives CDR1 MDHEN, CDR2 SYDVKM. CDR3 amino acids: CASSGGTEVYGYTF. As DNA, the CDR3 is TGTGCCAGCAGTGGGGGGACCGAGGTCTATGGCTACACCTTC.

CDR3 amino acids: CASSTGGGAYEKLFF. The DNA of the CDR3 is TGTGCCAGCAGCACCGGAGGGGGGGCTTATGAAAAACTGTTTTTT. The chain carries TRBV9 and TRBJ1-4; a weak D match, TRBD1 (6 bases). CDR1 SGDLS and CDR2 YYNGEE come from the germline V gene. V was shortened by 4 bases and J by 6 bases, with 16 bases between the two germline ends. The CDR3 consists of 15 residues.

V and J are TRBV5-1 and TRBJ1-6; the D is unclear. The CDR3 contains 16 residues. V lost 5 bases and J 5 bases, leaving 17 bases between the germline ends. CDR1 and CDR2 from the germline V gene are SGHRS and YFSETQ. The CDR3 DNA reads as TGCGCCAGCAGAAGCCAAATAGGAGGGAATAATTCACCCCTCCACTTT. Protein product: CASRSQIGGNNSPLHF. Drawing the rest from reference TRBV5-1 and TRBJ1-6, the complete variable domain is KAGVTQTPRYLIKTRGQQVTLSCSPISGHRSVSWYQQTPGQGLQFLFEYFSETQRNKGNFPGRFSGRQFSNSRSEMNVSTLELGDSALYLCASRSQIGGNNSPLHFGNGTRLTVT.

This clone appeared a single time. The chain couples TRBV28 to TRBJ2-3; TRBD2 might be the D (6 bases). With 6 bases removed from V and 4 bases from J, the gap between germline ends came to 23 bases. The V gene's germline CDR1 is MDHEN and CDR2 SYDVKM. The CDR3 covers 17 residues. The CDR3 is CASRPSGESSGADTQYF. The CDR3 bases are TGTGCCAGCAGACCGTCGGGGGAAAGCTCGGGGGCAGATACGCAGTATTTT.

V usage is TRBV5-1 and J usage is TRBJ1-2; D unclear. Trimming cost V 4 bases and J 1 base, with 11 bases left between them. CDR1 and CDR2 from the germline V gene are SGHRS and YFSETQ. The CDR3 runs to 14 residues. The CDR3 protein is CASSARTDNYGYTF. CDR3 nucleotide sequence: TGCGCCAGCAGCGCTCGGACTGATAACTATGGCTACACCTTC.

This chain links TRBV2 with TRBJ2-3; TRBD2 is a possible D gene (6 bases). Trimming left V 9 bases short and J 2 bases short, with 15 bases between. Germline loops: CDR1 SNHLY, CDR2 FYNNEI. CDR3 size: 14 residues. The CDR3 protein is CASYPGLHTDTQYF. The CDR3 region has the DNA TGTGCCAGTTACCCGGGACTGCACACAGATACGCAGTATTTT.

This sequence joins TRBV28 and TRBJ2-5, with TRBD1 identical over 9 bases. This CDR3 contains 15 residues. The V gene's germline CDR1 is MDHEN and CDR2 SYDVKM. The V segment lost 2 bases and the J segment 2 bases; nucleotides outside the gene matches: 3. The CDR3 protein is CASSLRQGEQETQYF. The CDR3 DNA follows: TGTGCCAGCAGTTTACGACAGGGGGAACAAGAGACCCAGTACTTC.

The chain has TRBV10-3 and TRBJ1-2; no clear D. V lost 0 bases, J lost 5 bases, and 10 bases lay in between. The CDR3 runs 14 residues. Germline V gene data show CDR1 as ENHRY and CDR2 as SYGVKD. This CDR3 reads CAISESNGPYGYTF. The CDR3 nucleotides read TGTGCCATCAGTGAGTCGAATGGGCCATATGGCTACACCTTC.

J is TRBJ2-7 and V is TRBV18; D is ambiguous. Germline V CDR1 and CDR2: KGHSH, LQKENI. Trimming removed 4 bases from V and 0 bases from J, with 10 bases in between. The CDR3 contains 14 residues. CDR3 DNA sequence: TGTGCCAGCTCACTACTCCCGAGCTCCTACGAGCAGTACTTC. Protein product: CASSLLPSSYEQYF.

A remark on this clone: Other nucleotide sequences from this sample produce the same CDR3. V usage is TRBV5-1 and J usage is TRBJ1-4; a weak D match, TRBD1 (5 bases). The CDR3 contains 14 residues. Germline values: CDR1 SGHRS, CDR2 YFSETQ. The V end lost 0 bases, the J end lost 4 bases, and 7 bases lay between the germline ends. CDR3 protein: CASSLGQGNEKLFF. The CDR3 DNA reads TGCGCCAGCAGCTTGGGGCAGGGTAATGAAAAACTGTTTTTT. Looking up the rest from reference TRBV5-1 and TRBJ1-4 gives the full variable domain: KAGVTQTPRYLIKTRGQQVTLSCSPISGHRSVSWYQQTPGQGLQFLFEYFSETQRNKGNFPGRFSGRQFSNSRSEMNVSTLELGDSALYLCASSLGQGNEKLFFGSGTQLSVL.

The chain couples TRBV14 to TRBJ1-2, with unresolved D. Trimming pared 3 bases from V and 4 bases from J, leaving 6 bases between. CDR1 SGHDN and CDR2 FVKESK come from the germline V gene. The CDR3 consists of 12 residues. CDR3 DNA: TGTGCCAGCAGCCACTCCGGCTATGGCTACACCTTC. It codes for CASSHSGYGYTF.

This clone has more than one count but fewer than ten. The chain is built from TRBV12-2 and TRBJ2-1; TRBD1, the D gene given by the table, was not confirmed from the DNA. TRBV12-2 is designated a pseudogene. This CDR3 spans 13 amino acids. The CDR3 region has the DNA TGTGCAAGTCGCTCCCCGCAGGGTCATGAGCAGTTCTTC. Its protein product is CASRSPQGHEQFF.

The chain uses TRBV4-1 and TRBJ2-7, with TRBD2 matching 8 bases. From germline, CDR1 is MGHRA and CDR2 YSYEKL. J was trimmed by 3 bases and V by 6 bases; bases with no gene match: 10. The CDR3 consists of 15 residues. The CDR3 DNA sequence: TGCGCCAGCAGTCCCGGGATTAGCGGGGACTACGAGCAGTACTTC. Protein product: CASSPGISGDYEQYF.

The count of this clone is one. Here the CDR3 DNA reads TGTGCCAGCAGTGAACAGGGGATGGACTACAATGAGCAGTTCTTC. This encodes CASSEQGMDYNEQFF. The V gene is TRBV2, the J gene TRBJ2-1; a weak D match, TRBD1 (6 bases). Trimming left V 2 bases short and J 3 bases short, with 11 bases between. Germline assignment: CDR1 SNHLY and CDR2 FYNNEI. This CDR3 has 15 amino acids.

This clone has more than one count but fewer than ten. The rearrangement links TRBV15 to TRBJ2-5; 8 nucleotides line up with TRBD2. Germline V gene sequence: CDR1 LNHNV, CDR2 YYDKDF (reference sequence). There are 15 residues in the CDR3. The trim removed 0 bases at V and 4 bases at J, leaving 4 bases unmatched. The CDR3 here is CATSRERRGGETQYF. CDR3 coding DNA: TGTGCCACCAGCAGAGAGCGCCGGGGGGGAGAGACCCAGTACTTC.

The gene calls are TRBV4-1 and TRBJ1-6; tentatively, D is TRBD1 (5 bases). CDR1 is MGHRA, CDR2 YSYEKL, per germline. Trimming removed 0 bases at V and 3 bases at J, with 9 bases between. The length of the CDR3 is 16 residues. This CDR3 is CASSQDRAGYNSPLHF. The CDR3 nucleotides read TGCGCCAGCAGCCAAGACAGGGCAGGCTATAATTCACCCCTCCACTTT.

This chain connects TRBV18 to TRBJ1-5, with a tentative D call TRBD1 (5 bases). V was shortened by 0 bases and J by 3 bases, with 12 bases between the two germline ends. This CDR3 is built from 16 residues. Germline CDR1 reads KGHSH; CDR2 reads LQKENI. In DNA, the CDR3 is TGTGCCAGCTCACCACCGGGAGGGGCGATCAATCAGCCCCAGCATTTT. This encodes CASSPPGGAINQPQHF.

This clone was seen once. V usage is TRBV27 and J usage is TRBJ1-6, with D maybe TRBD1 (5 bases). The CDR3 has 15 amino acids. CDR1 is MNHEY and CDR2 is SMNVEV in the germline V gene (reference sequence). Trimming took off 3 bases at V and 6 bases at J, with 12 bases between the two ends. CDR3 amino acids: CASSFSSRGNSPLHF. The CDR3, as DNA: TGTGCCAGCAGTTTCTCGAGTAGGGGTAATTCACCCCTCCACTTT.

The chain uses TRBV15 and TRBJ1-1; D possibly corresponds to TRBD1 (6 bases). Germline CDR1 reads LNHNV; CDR2 reads YYDKDF (reference sequence). The CDR3 covers 15 residues. The V end lost 1 base, the J end lost 2 bases, and 11 bases lay between the germline ends. CDR3 in amino acids: CATSRAGALNTEAFF. The CDR3 DNA follows: TGTGCCACCAGCAGAGCAGGGGCCCTAAACACTGAAGCTTTCTTT.

The V and J genes are TRBV9 and TRBJ2-5, with TRBD2 identical over 7 bases. The CDR3 has 15 residues. Germline values: CDR1 SGDLS, CDR2 YYNGEE. J was trimmed by 0 bases and V by 3 bases; bases with no gene match: 5. The CDR3 coding sequence is TGTGCCAGCAGCGCTCGTAGCGGGTACCAAGAGACCCAGTACTTC. Its protein is CASSARSGYQETQYF.